This T cell receptor (beta chain) was found in a study of T cell responses to AZD1222 COVID-19 vaccine. Using immunoSEQ multiplex PCR, the repertoire was profiled, and TCRdb retains in-frame clones only, with some absent. Counted here are 72,000 or so clones, roughly 87% occurring once; the ten biggest clones make up roughly a quarter. The receptor was isolated from an adult in good health. Sequenced here: peripheral blood, sampled on day 0 of AZD1222 vaccination.

For the CDR3, the DNA is TGCGCCAGCAGCACAGGGGGGGACACTGAAGCTTTCTTT. It is translated as CASSTGGDTEAFF. The chain uses TRBV5-1 and TRBJ1-1; 8 nucleotides match TRBD1. V gave up 4 bases and J gave up 3 bases; unmatched junction bases: 2. CDR3 length equals 13 residues. Germline lookup yields CDR1 SGHRS and CDR2 YFSETQ.